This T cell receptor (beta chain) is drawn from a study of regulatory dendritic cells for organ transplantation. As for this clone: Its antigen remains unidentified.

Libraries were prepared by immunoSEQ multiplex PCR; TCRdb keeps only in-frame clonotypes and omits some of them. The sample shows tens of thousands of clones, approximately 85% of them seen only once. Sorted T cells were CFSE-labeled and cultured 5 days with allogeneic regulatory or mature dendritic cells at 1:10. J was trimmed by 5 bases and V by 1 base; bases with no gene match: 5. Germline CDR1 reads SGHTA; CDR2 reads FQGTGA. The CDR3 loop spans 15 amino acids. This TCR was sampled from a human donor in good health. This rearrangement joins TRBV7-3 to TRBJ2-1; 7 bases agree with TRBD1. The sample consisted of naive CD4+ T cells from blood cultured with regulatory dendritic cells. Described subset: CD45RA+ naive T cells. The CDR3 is CASSLRGTENNEQFF. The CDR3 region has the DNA TGTGCCAGCAGCTTAAGGGGGACAGAGAACAATGAGCAGTTCTTC.